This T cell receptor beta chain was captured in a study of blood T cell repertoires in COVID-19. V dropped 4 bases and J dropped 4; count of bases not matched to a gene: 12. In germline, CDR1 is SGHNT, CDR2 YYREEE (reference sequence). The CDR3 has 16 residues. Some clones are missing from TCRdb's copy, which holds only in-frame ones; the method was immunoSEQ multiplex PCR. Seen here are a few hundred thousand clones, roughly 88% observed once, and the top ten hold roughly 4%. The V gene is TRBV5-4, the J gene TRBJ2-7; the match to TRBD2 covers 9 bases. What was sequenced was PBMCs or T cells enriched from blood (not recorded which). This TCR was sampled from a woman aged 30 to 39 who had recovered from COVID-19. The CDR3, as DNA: TGTGCCAGCAGCCGAGTCCATAGCGGGAGTTATTACGAGCAGTACTTC. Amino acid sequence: CASSRVHSGSYYEQYF.